Each of the 3 T cell receptor beta chains below was sequenced from the same sample in a study of vaccination and CD4 T cells after COVID-19. Stated treatment: roughly 10-day PBMC culture with coronavirus spike peptide pools or control peptides (ViraFEST assay). Sequencing of the DNA from cultured CD4+ T cells was carried out with the Oncomine TCR Beta short-read assay. Using its own MiXCR run on the PCR reads, TCRdb lists one record per CDR3 protein. Of around 15,000 distinct CDR3 sequences in the sample, 45% to 65% were seen once. No cognate antigen is known for these TCRs. The sequenced sample consisted of CD4+ T cells from blood, cultured in vitro. Every receptor here comes from a human donor who had recovered from COVID-19.

This rearrangement joins TRBV28 to TRBJ2-7; D gene uncertain. This CDR3 spans 10 amino acids. Trimming shortened V by 4 bases and J by 8 bases, and 6 bases separated the two germline ends. Per germline, CDR1 MDHEN and CDR2 SYDVKM. The CDR3: CASSYGQQYF. The CDR3 coding sequence is TGTGCCAGCAGTTATGGACAGCAGTACTTC.

By proportion, this clonotype is medium-sized. The chain joins TRBV6-1 to TRBJ1-2; D call uncertain. CDR1 and CDR2 from the germline V gene are MNHNS and SASEGT. CDR3 length equals 11 residues. Between the trimmed V and J ends, which lost 7 bases and 9 bases, there was a span of 12 bases. CDR3 sequence reads: CASTHTGSYTF. CDR3 DNA sequence: TGTGCCAGCACCCATACGGGGAGCTACACCTTC.

The chain uses TRBV5-1 and TRBJ1-1; D remains unclear. Germline CDR1 is SGHRS and CDR2 is YFSETQ. V lost 1 base and J 5 bases, leaving 12 bases between the germline ends. The CDR3 runs to 14 residues. The CDR3 region has the DNA TGCGCCAGCAGCTTGTGGGAAGGAGGGACTGAAGCTTTCTTT. Translating gives CASSLWEGGTEAFF. Using reference TRBV5-1 and TRBJ1-1 for the parts outside the CDR3, the full variable domain is KAGVTQTPRYLIKTRGQQVTLSCSPISGHRSVSWYQQTPGQGLQFLFEYFSETQRNKGNFPGRFSGRQFSNSRSEMNVSTLELGDSALYLCASSLWEGGTEAFFGQGTRLTVV.